Listed below are T cell receptor beta chains from one sample, sequenced in a study of lung T cells in sarcoidosis with Löfgren's syndrome. Using its own MiXCR run on the reads, TCRdb lists one record per CDR3 protein. In the table there are under 500 distinct CDR3 sequences, under 40% of which are singletons. Sequenced material: CD4+ T cells from bronchoalveolar lavage. The receptor set was obtained from a human donor with sarcoidosis (Löfgren's syndrome or another form), or a control subject (not recorded which). Each CDR3 is given with its conserved first and last residue. Each record gives: V gene, D gene, J gene, CDR3 length, clone size, CDR3 DNA, CDR3 protein. The D gene is left open where the match is weak. Only some rows state a clone size, as once, few, many or a class for expanded clones.

v_call: TRBV7-2
d_call: TRBD2
j_call: TRBJ2-7
cdr3_length: 16
clone_size: large
cdr3_nt: TGTGCCAGCAGCCCCCCCTCACTAGCGGGAATAGGCGAGCAGTACTTC
cdr3_aa: CASSPPSLAGIGEQYF

v_call: TRBV6-2/TRBV6-3
d_call: -
j_call: TRBJ1-1
cdr3_length: 14
clone_size: -
cdr3_nt: TGTGCCAGCAATCACATGGCTGGGTCCACTGAAGCTTTCTTT
cdr3_aa: CASNHMAGSTEAFF

v_call: TRBV3-1
d_call: -
j_call: TRBJ1-1
cdr3_length: 14
clone_size: large
cdr3_nt: TGTGCCAGCAGCCAAGAAGGGGGGAACACTGAAGCTTTCTTT
cdr3_aa: CASSQEGGNTEAFF

v_call: TRBV3-1
d_call: -
j_call: TRBJ2-2
cdr3_length: 15
clone_size: large
cdr3_nt: TGTGCCAGCAGCCAAGGGAAATCACGCACCGGGGAGCTGTTTTTT
cdr3_aa: CASSQGKSRTGELFF

v_call: TRBV28
d_call: TRBD1
j_call: TRBJ2-1
cdr3_length: 13
clone_size: large
cdr3_nt: TGTGCCAGTACCCTCTACCAAACAGGGGAACAGTTCTTC
cdr3_aa: CASTLYQTGEQFF

v_call: TRBV7-9
d_call: TRBD2
j_call: TRBJ2-3
cdr3_length: 16
clone_size: once
cdr3_nt: TGTGCCAGCAGCCGGGAGGAGGCGAAAAGCACAGATACGCAGTATTTT
cdr3_aa: CASSREEAKSTDTQYF

v_call: TRBV6-6
d_call: -
j_call: TRBJ2-5
cdr3_length: 11
clone_size: -
cdr3_nt: TGTGCCAGCAGCTATGGGGAGACCCAGTACTTC
cdr3_aa: CASSYGETQYF

v_call: TRBV9
d_call: -
j_call: TRBJ1-1
cdr3_length: 13
clone_size: medium-sized
cdr3_nt: TGTGCCAGCAGCCTCACAGGGAACACTGAAGCTTTCTTT
cdr3_aa: CASSLTGNTEAFF

v_call: TRBV5-5
d_call: TRBD2
j_call: TRBJ2-5
cdr3_length: 17
clone_size: medium-sized
cdr3_nt: TGTGCCAGCAGCTTGGCTGTGCTAGCGGGCTACCAAGAGACCCAGTACTTC
cdr3_aa: CASSLAVLAGYQETQYF

v_call: TRBV11-2
d_call: TRBD1
j_call: TRBJ1-6
cdr3_length: 14
clone_size: -
cdr3_nt: TGTGCCAGCAGCACCGGGACAGTCAATTCACCCCTCCACTTT
cdr3_aa: CASSTGTVNSPLHF

v_call: TRBV20-1
d_call: TRBD2
j_call: TRBJ2-3
cdr3_length: 16
clone_size: large
cdr3_nt: TGCAGTGCTAGAGGTCAGACATCGGGGACTATTGGTACGCAGTATTTT
cdr3_aa: CSARGQTSGTIGTQYF

v_call: TRBV5-1
d_call: -
j_call: TRBJ1-1
cdr3_length: 12
clone_size: medium-sized
cdr3_nt: TGCGCCAGCAGCTCAACAGGTATTGAAGCTTTCTTT
cdr3_aa: CASSSTGIEAFF

v_call: TRBV15
d_call: -
j_call: TRBJ2-1
cdr3_length: 16
clone_size: large
cdr3_nt: TGTGCCACCAGCAGTTCAAGGGGCCTGCCGTACAATGAGCAGTTCTTC
cdr3_aa: CATSSSRGLPYNEQFF

v_call: TRBV11-1
d_call: TRBD1
j_call: TRBJ1-1
cdr3_length: 14
clone_size: -
cdr3_nt: TGTGCCAGCAGCTCGAGACAGGGTCCCACTGAAGCTTTCTTT
cdr3_aa: CASSSRQGPTEAFF

v_call: TRBV2
d_call: -
j_call: TRBJ1-1
cdr3_length: 12
clone_size: -
cdr3_nt: TGTGCCAGCAGTGGAACCCCAATGTCGGCCTTCTTT
cdr3_aa: CASSGTPMSAFF

v_call: TRBV2
d_call: TRBD1
j_call: TRBJ2-7
cdr3_length: 15
clone_size: large
cdr3_nt: TGTGCCAGCAGTGAAGGTGCAGGGGGCTCCTACGAGCAGTACTTC
cdr3_aa: CASSEGAGGSYEQYF

v_call: TRBV15
d_call: -
j_call: TRBJ1-2
cdr3_length: 15
clone_size: large
cdr3_nt: TGTGCCACCAGCAGAGGAAGGACCGAGAATTATGGCTACACCTTC
cdr3_aa: CATSRGRTENYGYTF

v_call: TRBV2
d_call: -
j_call: TRBJ2-5
cdr3_length: 15
clone_size: -
cdr3_nt: TGTGTCAGCAGTGATTTTCGGCAGGGCGGGGAGACCCAGTACTTC
cdr3_aa: CVSSDFRQGGETQYF

v_call: TRBV18
d_call: -
j_call: TRBJ1-1
cdr3_length: 15
clone_size: large
cdr3_nt: TGTGCCAGCTCACCACAGGCAGGGCCGAACACTGAAGCTTTCTTT
cdr3_aa: CASSPQAGPNTEAFF

v_call: TRBV20-1
d_call: -
j_call: TRBJ2-5
cdr3_length: 11
clone_size: once
cdr3_nt: TGCAGTGCCCTCCGGGCGGAGACCCAGTACTTC
cdr3_aa: CSALRAETQYF

v_call: TRBV5-4
d_call: TRBD2
j_call: TRBJ2-3
cdr3_length: 16
clone_size: medium-sized
cdr3_nt: TGTGCCAGCAGCTTCTGGCTAGCGGGAGGCACAGATACGCAGTATTTT
cdr3_aa: CASSFWLAGGTDTQYF

v_call: TRBV2
d_call: -
j_call: TRBJ2-3
cdr3_length: 15
clone_size: few
cdr3_nt: TGTGCCAGCAGTGAAAAGGGGGTGAGCACAGATACACAGTATTTT
cdr3_aa: CASSEKGVSTDTQYF